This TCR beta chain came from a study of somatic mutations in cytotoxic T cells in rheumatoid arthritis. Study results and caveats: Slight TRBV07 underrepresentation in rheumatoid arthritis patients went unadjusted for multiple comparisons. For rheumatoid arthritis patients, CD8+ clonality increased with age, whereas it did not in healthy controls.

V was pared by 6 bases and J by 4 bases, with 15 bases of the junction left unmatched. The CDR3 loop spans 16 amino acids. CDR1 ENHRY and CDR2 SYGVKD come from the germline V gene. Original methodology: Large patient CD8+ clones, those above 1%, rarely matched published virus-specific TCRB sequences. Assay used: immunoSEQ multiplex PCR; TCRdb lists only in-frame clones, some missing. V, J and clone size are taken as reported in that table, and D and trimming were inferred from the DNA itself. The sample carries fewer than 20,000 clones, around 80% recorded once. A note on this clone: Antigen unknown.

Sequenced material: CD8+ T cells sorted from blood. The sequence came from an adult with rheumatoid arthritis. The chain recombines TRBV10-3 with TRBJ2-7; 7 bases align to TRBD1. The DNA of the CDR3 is TGTGCCATCAGAGACCCCATAAGACAGGGAGAATACGAGCAGTACTTC. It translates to CAIRDPIRQGEYEQYF.